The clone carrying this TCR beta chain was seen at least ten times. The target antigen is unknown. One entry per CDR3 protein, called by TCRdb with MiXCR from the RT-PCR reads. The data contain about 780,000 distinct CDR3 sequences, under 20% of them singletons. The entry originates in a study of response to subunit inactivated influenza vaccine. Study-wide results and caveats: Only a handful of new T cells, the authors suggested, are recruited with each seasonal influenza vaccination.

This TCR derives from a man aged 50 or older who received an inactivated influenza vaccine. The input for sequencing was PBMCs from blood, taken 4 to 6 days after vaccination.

CDR3 protein: CASSIGTSYEQYF. The DNA of the CDR3 is TGTGCCAGCAGCATAGGGACCTCCTACGAGCAGTACTTC. This chain connects TRBV12-3 or TRBV12-4 to TRBJ2-7; D possibly matches TRBD1 or TRBD2 (5 bases each). V gave up 6 bases and J gave up 0 bases, with 9 bases separating them. The CDR3 covers 13 residues.